One and the same sample provided the 6 T cell receptor beta chains below, sequenced in a study of vaccination and CD4 T cells after COVID-19. The Oncomine TCR Beta short-read assay generated sequence data from the DNA of cultured CD4+ T cells. TCRdb reprocessed the PCR reads via MiXCR and lists one record per CDR3 protein. The sample consists of some 8,400 distinct CDR3 sequences, less than 50% of them appearing once. The treatment here: 10-day PBMC culture with coronavirus spike peptide pools or control peptides (ViraFEST assay). Antigens for these TCRs are unknown. The specimen was CD4+ T cells from blood, cultured in vitro. The receptors come from a human donor who had recovered from COVID-19.

This clonotype appeared a few times. A junction end diverges from the germline sequence, so it may reflect a read error. DNA for the CDR3: TGTGCCAGCAGTTACGGACTAGCGGGGGGGGCCATCGGGACCCAGTACTTC. Translating gives CASSYGLAGGAIGTQYF. The chain carries TRBV10-3 and TRBJ2-5, with 15 bases that match TRBD2. Germline CDR1 ENHRY, CDR2 SYGVKD. The CDR3 loop spans 17 amino acids.

This clonotype was observed a few times. CDR3 sequence: CASSLMLESNQPQHF. CDR3 in DNA: TGTGCCAGCAGTCTTATGCTTGAGAGCAATCAGCCCCAGCATTTT. The chain has TRBV6-1 and TRBJ1-5; no definite D call. Trimming left V 5 bases short and J 1 base short, with 12 bases between. The CDR3 extends over 15 amino acids. Germline values: CDR1 MNHNS, CDR2 SASEGT.

The chain carries TRBV19 and TRBJ1-5, with a tentative D call TRBD1 (6 bases). Trimming shortened V by 8 bases and J by 3 bases, and 14 bases separated the two germline ends. The CDR3 sequence is 14 residues long. Germline V gene data show CDR1 as LNHDA and CDR2 as SQIVND (reference sequence). The CDR3 spells CASGPDSPNQPQHF. In nucleotides, the CDR3 is TGTGCCAGTGGCCCGGACAGCCCCAATCAGCCCCAGCATTTT.

DNA of the CDR3: TGTGCCAGCAGCTCCGACGGCCAGGACAGGGGGCGGGAGACCCAGTACTTC. Its protein product is CASSSDGQDRGRETQYF. The chain carries TRBV11-2 and TRBJ2-5, with 11 bases identical to TRBD1. This CDR3 has 17 residues. CDR1 and CDR2 from the germline V gene are SGHAT and FQNNGV. J gave up 5 bases and V 4 bases, and 12 bases lay outside the gene matches.

The CDR3 DNA follows: TGCAGTGCTAGCGGGACTGGCCTCTACGAGCAGTACTTC. Its protein is CSASGTGLYEQYF. V and J are TRBV20-1 and TRBJ2-7; D is possibly TRBD2 (6 bases). Germline V lookup: CDR1 DFQATT, CDR2 SNEGSKA (reference sequence). V gave up 3 bases and J gave up 3 bases, with 12 bases separating them. The CDR3 runs 13 residues.

CDR3 region: CSASRRLAGKDNEQFF. The CDR3, as DNA: TGCAGTGCTAGCCGACGACTGGCGGGTAAGGACAATGAGCAGTTCTTC. The V and J genes are TRBV20-1 and TRBJ2-1, with D possibly TRBD2 on 5 matching bases. Germline V lookup: CDR1 DFQATT, CDR2 SNEGSKA (reference sequence). V lost 3 bases and J lost 5, with 20 bases in between. The CDR3 has 16 amino acids.